A single sample is the source of the 17 T cell receptor beta chains below, sequenced in a study of T-cell reconstitution after alpha-beta-depleted transplantation in children. TCRbeta library preparation incorporated unique molecular identifiers. TCRdb re-called the PCR reads with MiXCR, one entry per CDR3 protein. The table shows 350,000 to 450,000 distinct CDR3 sequences, with about a fifth occurring only once. The input for sequencing was PBMCs from the stem cell graft donor, taken from the stem cell graft. These TCRs come from a human donor who donated a stem cell graft to a child with acute myeloid leukemia.

There are a few counts of this clonotype. This chain connects TRBV30 to TRBJ2-5; 8 bases fit TRBD1. The CDR3 has 16 residues. Germline CDR1 reads GTSNPN; CDR2 reads SVGIG (reference sequence). Unmatched junction bases numbered 14, after V lost 4 bases and J lost 4 bases. This CDR3 is CAWTWTGRTPGETQYF. The CDR3 nucleotides read TGTGCCTGGACATGGACAGGGAGAACCCCCGGAGAGACCCAGTACTTC.

This clonotype was observed a few times. The CDR3 here is CSASPAGAGGREQYF. In DNA form, the CDR3 reads TGCAGTGCTAGTCCAGCTGGAGCGGGAGGGCGAGAGCAGTACTTC. The genes are TRBV20-1 and TRBJ2-7; 10 bases are shared with TRBD2. The CDR3 totals 15 residues. Germline loops: CDR1 DFQATT, CDR2 SNEGSKA (reference sequence). V gave up 3 bases and J gave up 7 bases; unmatched junction bases: 12.

This clonotype has only a few counts. The CDR3, as DNA: TGCGCCAGCGCTTGGGGGGCGAACACTGAAGCTTTCTTT. It specifies CASAWGANTEAFF. V usage is TRBV5-1 and J usage is TRBJ1-1, with a possible D match to TRBD1 (6 bases). This CDR3 has 13 residues. The germline gives CDR1 SGHRS, CDR2 YFSETQ. V was shortened by 7 bases and J by 1 base, with 11 bases between the two germline ends.

This clonotype was seen a few times. This sequence joins TRBV5-5 and TRBJ1-1, with D possibly matching TRBD1 (6 bases). Trimming pared 2 bases from V and 3 bases from J, leaving 11 bases between. This CDR3 is 14 amino acids long. In germline, CDR1 is SGHKS, CDR2 YYEKEE (reference sequence). This chain's CDR3 is CASSFNAGDTEAFF. The CDR3 region has the DNA TGTGCCAGCAGCTTTAATGCAGGGGACACTGAAGCTTTCTTT. The full variable domain, with the rest looked up from reference TRBV5-5 and TRBJ1-1, is DAGVTQSPTHLIKTRGQQVTLRCSPISGHKSVSWYQQVLGQGPQFIFQYYEKEERGRGNFPDRFSARQFPNYSSELNVNALLLGDSALYLCASSFNAGDTEAFFGQGTRLTVV.

This clonotype occurred a few times. This chain uses TRBV20-1 with TRBJ1-3; 7 bases align to TRBD1. V lost 4 bases and J lost 1; bases outside the gene matches: 4. This CDR3 is built from 14 residues. Germline assignment: CDR1 DFQATT and CDR2 SNEGSKA (reference sequence). The chain's CDR3 is CSAKTGTSGNTIYF. In nucleotides, the CDR3 is TGCAGTGCTAAGACAGGGACATCTGGAAACACCATATATTTT.

This clonotype occurred many times. J is TRBJ2-3 and V is TRBV15; 9 bases align to TRBD2. The CDR3 has 15 amino acids. Germline trimming cut 0 bases from V and 5 bases from J; bases unmatched to any gene: 3. From germline, CDR1 is LNHNV and CDR2 YYDKDF (reference sequence). The CDR3 protein is CATSREEREVDTQYF. CDR3 sequence (DNA): TGTGCCACCAGCAGAGAGGAGCGGGAGGTAGATACGCAGTATTTT.

In its sample, this clonotype was seen many times. V usage is TRBV29-1 and J usage is TRBJ1-5; D not resolved. Trimming left V 4 bases short and J 5 bases short, with 9 bases between. This CDR3 contains 12 residues. Per germline, CDR1 SQVTM and CDR2 ANQGSEA. The CDR3: CSVGGVDQPQHF. Here the CDR3 DNA reads TGCAGCGTTGGTGGGGTCGATCAGCCCCAGCATTTT.

This clonotype was found a few times. The chain carries TRBV2 and TRBJ2-1, with D unclear. Germline V lookup: CDR1 SNHLY, CDR2 FYNNEI. Trimming shortened V by 6 bases and J by 7 bases, and 10 bases separated the two germline ends. The CDR3 loop spans 12 amino acids. The CDR3 here is CASSAEVNEQFF. The CDR3 DNA reads TGTGCCAGCAGCGCCGAGGTGAATGAGCAGTTCTTC.

The chain is built from TRBV7-2 and TRBJ1-6; D might be TRBD1 (6 bases). The V gene's germline CDR1 is SGHTA and CDR2 FQGNSA. With 5 bases removed from V and 5 bases from J, the gap between germline ends came to 16 bases. The CDR3 has 16 residues. The DNA of the CDR3 is TGTGCCAGCAGCGACCGAGCGACAGGACATAATTCACCCCTCCACTTT. Translated: CASSDRATGHNSPLHF.

This clonotype has a count of ten or more. V is TRBV15 and J is TRBJ1-1; 9 positions agree with TRBD1. The germline V gene has CDR1 LNHNV and CDR2 YYDKDF (reference sequence). The CDR3 runs 16 residues. The V gene end was trimmed by 4 bases and the J gene end by 3 bases; junction bases not matched to a gene: 9. CDR3 amino acids: CATSKGTGYGDTEAFF. The CDR3 region has the DNA TGTGCCACCAGCAAAGGGACAGGGTATGGGGACACTGAAGCTTTCTTT.

This clonotype was recorded a few times. This chain connects TRBV20-1 to TRBJ2-3, with TRBD2 as a possible D gene (5 bases). The V gene's germline CDR1 is DFQATT and CDR2 SNEGSKA (reference sequence). The CDR3 runs 15 residues. V lost 3 bases and J lost 6, with 19 bases in between. CDR3 loop: CSASETFSPGDTQYF. DNA for the CDR3: TGCAGTGCTAGTGAAACATTCTCCCCGGGGGATACGCAGTATTTT.

The J gene is TRBJ1-1, the V gene TRBV5-1; TRBD1 might be the D (6 bases). Germline CDR1 and CDR2: SGHRS and YFSETQ. This CDR3 is built from 15 residues. Trimming took 1 base from V and 0 from J, leaving 10 bases between them. The CDR3 reads CASSLSGDMNTEAFF. DNA for the CDR3: TGCGCCAGCAGCTTGTCGGGGGACATGAACACTGAAGCTTTCTTT.

This clonotype was counted between two and nine times. The V call is TRBV4-1, the J call TRBJ2-5; D is ambiguous. In germline, CDR1 is MGHRA, CDR2 YSYEKL. This CDR3 is 12 amino acids long. V shed 0 bases and J shed 8 bases, with 7 bases lying between them. The CDR3 reads CASSQDSVTQYF. In nucleotides, the CDR3 is TGCGCCAGCAGCCAAGACAGTGTAACCCAGTACTTC.

V gene TRBV5-4 combines with J gene TRBJ2-5, with 8 bases identical to TRBD2. The V and J ends lost 4 bases and 7 bases, in that order; junction bases with no gene match: 12. The CDR3 has 15 amino acids. Germline V gives CDR1 SGHNT, CDR2 YYREEE (reference sequence). The CDR3: CASSILSGSRVTQYF. DNA for the CDR3: TGTGCCAGCAGCATCCTAAGCGGGAGTAGGGTGACCCAGTACTTC.

This clonotype was picked up a small number of times. The V gene is TRBV29-1, the J gene TRBJ2-3; TRBD2 is a possible D gene (6 bases). The germline gives CDR1 SQVTM, CDR2 ANQGSEA. The CDR3 is made up of 11 amino acids. Trimming removed 5 bases at V and 6 bases at J, with 9 bases between. The CDR3 sequence: CSVFRGDTQYF. Here the CDR3 DNA reads TGCAGCGTTTTTCGGGGGGATACGCAGTATTTT.

This clonotype was counted between two and nine times. V and J are TRBV7-8 and TRBJ2-3; 13 bases line up with TRBD2. J gave up 6 bases and V 2 bases, and 2 bases lay outside the gene matches. Germline assignment: CDR1 SGHVS and CDR2 FQNEAQ. The CDR3 length is 15 residues. The CDR3 region is CASSLILAGGDTQYF. Written as DNA, the CDR3 is TGTGCCAGCAGCTTAATACTAGCGGGAGGGGATACGCAGTATTTT.

V usage is TRBV18 and J usage is TRBJ1-4, with TRBD1 as a possible D gene (5 bases). Germline CDR1 and CDR2: KGHSH and LQKENI. The CDR3 is made up of 15 amino acids. Trimming shortened V by 3 bases and J by 8 bases, and 16 bases separated the two germline ends. Here the CDR3 reads CASSPISTVGEKLFF. CDR3 in DNA: TGTGCCAGCTCACCTATTTCGACAGTTGGGGAAAAACTGTTTTTT.